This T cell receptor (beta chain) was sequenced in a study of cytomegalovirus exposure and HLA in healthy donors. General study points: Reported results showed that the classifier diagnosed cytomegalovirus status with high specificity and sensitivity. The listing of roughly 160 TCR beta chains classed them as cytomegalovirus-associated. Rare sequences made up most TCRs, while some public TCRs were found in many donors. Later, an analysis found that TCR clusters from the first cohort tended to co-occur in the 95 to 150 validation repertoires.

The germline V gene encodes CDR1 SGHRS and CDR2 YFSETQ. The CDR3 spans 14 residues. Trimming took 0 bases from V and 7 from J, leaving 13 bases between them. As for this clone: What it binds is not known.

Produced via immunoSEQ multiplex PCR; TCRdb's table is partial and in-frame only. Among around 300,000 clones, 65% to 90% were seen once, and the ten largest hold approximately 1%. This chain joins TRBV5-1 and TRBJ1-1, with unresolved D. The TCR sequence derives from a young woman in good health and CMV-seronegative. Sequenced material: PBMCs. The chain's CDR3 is CASSLEGLAGEAFF. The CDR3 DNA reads TGCGCCAGCAGCTTGGAGGGCCTCGCGGGTGAAGCTTTCTTT. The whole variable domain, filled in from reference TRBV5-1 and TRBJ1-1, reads KAGVTQTPRYLIKTRGQQVTLSCSPISGHRSVSWYQQTPGQGLQFLFEYFSETQRNKGNFPGRFSGRQFSNSRSEMNVSTLELGDSALYLCASSLEGLAGEAFFGQGTRLTVV.